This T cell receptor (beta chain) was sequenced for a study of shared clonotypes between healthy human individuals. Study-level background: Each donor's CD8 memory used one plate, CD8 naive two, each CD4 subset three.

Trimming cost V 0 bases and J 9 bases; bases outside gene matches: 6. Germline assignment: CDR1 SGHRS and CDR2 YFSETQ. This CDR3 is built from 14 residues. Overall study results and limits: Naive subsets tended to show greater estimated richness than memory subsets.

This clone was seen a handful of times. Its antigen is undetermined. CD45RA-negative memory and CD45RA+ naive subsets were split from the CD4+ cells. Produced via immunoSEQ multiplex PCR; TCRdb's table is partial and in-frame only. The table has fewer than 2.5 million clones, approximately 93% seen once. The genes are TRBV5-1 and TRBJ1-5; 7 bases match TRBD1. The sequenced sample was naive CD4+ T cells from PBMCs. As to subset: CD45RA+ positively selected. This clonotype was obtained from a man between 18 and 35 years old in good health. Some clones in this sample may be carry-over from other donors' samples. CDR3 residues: CASSLGQGLPPQHF. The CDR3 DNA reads TGCGCCAGCAGCTTGGGACAGGGATTACCGCCCCAGCATTTT.